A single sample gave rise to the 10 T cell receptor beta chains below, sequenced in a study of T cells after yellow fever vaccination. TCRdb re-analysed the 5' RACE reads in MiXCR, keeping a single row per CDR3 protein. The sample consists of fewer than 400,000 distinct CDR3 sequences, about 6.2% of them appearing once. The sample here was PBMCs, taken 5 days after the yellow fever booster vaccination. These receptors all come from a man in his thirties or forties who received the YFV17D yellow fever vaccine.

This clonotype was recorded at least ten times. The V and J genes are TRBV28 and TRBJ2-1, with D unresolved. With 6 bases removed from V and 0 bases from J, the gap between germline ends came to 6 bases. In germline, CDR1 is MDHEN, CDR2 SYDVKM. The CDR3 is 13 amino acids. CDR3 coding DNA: TGTGCCAGCAGGCCCGCCTCCTACAATGAGCAGTTCTTC. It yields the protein CASRPASYNEQFF. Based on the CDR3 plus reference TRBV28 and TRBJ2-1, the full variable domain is DVKVTQSSRYLVKRTGEKVFLECVQDMDHENMFWYRQDPGLGLRLIYFSYDVKMKEKGDIPEGYSVSREKKERFSLILESASTNQTSMYLCASRPASYNEQFFGPGTRLTVL.

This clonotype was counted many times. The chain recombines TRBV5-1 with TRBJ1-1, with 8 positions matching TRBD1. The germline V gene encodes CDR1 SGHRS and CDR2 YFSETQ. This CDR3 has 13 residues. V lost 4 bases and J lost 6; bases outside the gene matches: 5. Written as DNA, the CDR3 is TGCGCCAGCAGCAGCAGGGGGCGACCTGAAGCTTTCTTT. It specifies CASSSRGRPEAFF.

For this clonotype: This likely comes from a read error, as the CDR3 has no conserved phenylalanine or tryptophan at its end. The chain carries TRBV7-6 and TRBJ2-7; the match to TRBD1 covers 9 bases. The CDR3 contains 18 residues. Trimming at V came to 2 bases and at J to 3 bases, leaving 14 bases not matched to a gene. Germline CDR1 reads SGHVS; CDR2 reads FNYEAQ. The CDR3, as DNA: TGTGCCAGCAGCTTATGGGCGGGGACAGGGATCTCCCGCTACGAGCAGTACTTA. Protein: CASSLWAGTGISRYEQYL.

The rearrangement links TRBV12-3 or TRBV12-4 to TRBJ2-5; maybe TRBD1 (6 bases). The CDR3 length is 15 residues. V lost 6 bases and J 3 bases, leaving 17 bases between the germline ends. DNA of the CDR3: TGTGCCAGCAGGAGTTCCGGCAGGGGAAAAGAGACCCAGTACTTC. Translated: CASRSSGRGKETQYF.

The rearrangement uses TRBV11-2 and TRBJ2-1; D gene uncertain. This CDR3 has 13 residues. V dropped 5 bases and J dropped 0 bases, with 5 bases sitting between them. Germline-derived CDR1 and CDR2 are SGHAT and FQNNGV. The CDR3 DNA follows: TGTGCCAGCAGCGGCCCCTCCTACAATGAGCAGTTCTTC. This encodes CASSGPSYNEQFF. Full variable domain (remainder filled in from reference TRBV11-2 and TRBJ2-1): EAGVAQSPRYKIIEKRQSVAFWCNPISGHATLYWYQQILGQGPKLLIQFQNNGVVDDSQLPKDRFSAERLKGVDSTLKIQPAKLEDSAVYLCASSGPSYNEQFFGPGTRLTVL.

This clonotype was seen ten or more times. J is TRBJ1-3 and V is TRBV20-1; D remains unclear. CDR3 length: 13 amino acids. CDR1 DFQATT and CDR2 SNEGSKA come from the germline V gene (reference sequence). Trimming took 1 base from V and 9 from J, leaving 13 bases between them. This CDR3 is CSARATLDLTIYF. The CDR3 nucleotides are TGCAGTGCTAGAGCCACGTTGGATCTCACCATATATTTT.

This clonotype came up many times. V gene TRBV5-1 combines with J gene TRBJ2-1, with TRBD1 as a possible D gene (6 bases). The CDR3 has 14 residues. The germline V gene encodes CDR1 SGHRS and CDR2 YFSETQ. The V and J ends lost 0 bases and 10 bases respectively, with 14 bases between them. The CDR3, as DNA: TGCGCCAGCAGCTTGGCCACAGGGTTTACGGAGCAGTTCTTC. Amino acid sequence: CASSLATGFTEQFF.

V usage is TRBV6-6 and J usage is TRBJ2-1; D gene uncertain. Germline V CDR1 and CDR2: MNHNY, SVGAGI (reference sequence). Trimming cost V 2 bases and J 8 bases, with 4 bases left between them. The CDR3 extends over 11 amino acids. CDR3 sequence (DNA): TGTGCCAGCAGTTACGGCTATGAGCAGTTCTTC. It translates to CASSYGYEQFF.

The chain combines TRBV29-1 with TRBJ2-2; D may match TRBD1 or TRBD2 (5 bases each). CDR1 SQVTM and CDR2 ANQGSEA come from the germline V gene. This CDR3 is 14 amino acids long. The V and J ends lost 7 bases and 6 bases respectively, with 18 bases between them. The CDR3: CSGTKGTSAGELFF. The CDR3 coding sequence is TGCAGCGGTACCAAAGGGACCTCAGCCGGGGAGCTGTTTTTT.

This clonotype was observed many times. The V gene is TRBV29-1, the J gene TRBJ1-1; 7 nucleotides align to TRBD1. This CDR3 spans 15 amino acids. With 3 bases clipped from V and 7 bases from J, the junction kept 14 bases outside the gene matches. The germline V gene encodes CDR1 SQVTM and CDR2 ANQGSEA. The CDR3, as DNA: TGCAGCGTTGAGAATCCGGGACAGCTAAAGGTTGAAGCTTTCTTT. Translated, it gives CSVENPGQLKVEAFF.